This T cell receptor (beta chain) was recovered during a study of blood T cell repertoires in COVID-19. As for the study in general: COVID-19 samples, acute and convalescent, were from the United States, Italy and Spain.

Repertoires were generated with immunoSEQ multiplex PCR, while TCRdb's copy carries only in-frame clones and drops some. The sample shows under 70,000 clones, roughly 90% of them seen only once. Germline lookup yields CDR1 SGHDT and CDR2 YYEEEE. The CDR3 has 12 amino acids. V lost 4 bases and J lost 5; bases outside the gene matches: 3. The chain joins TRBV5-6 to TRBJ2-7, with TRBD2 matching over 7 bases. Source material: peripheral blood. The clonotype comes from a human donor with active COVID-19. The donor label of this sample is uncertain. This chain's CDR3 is CASSRGGNEQYF. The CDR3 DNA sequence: TGTGCCAGCAGCCGGGGAGGGAACGAGCAGTACTTC.